One and the same sample provided the 2 T cell receptor beta chains below, sequenced in a study of early T cells in non-severe SARS-CoV-2 infection. TCRdb independently ran MiXCR on the 5' RACE reads; one entry per CDR3 protein. Among about 49,000 distinct CDR3 sequences listed, around 6.5% were seen once. The sample here was whole blood, taken at baseline. These receptors came from an adult who was a healthcare worker with PCR-confirmed SARS-CoV-2 infection or an uninfected control (not recorded which).

This clonotype was picked up a small number of times. V is TRBV6-2 or TRBV6-3 and J is TRBJ2-1, with a tentative D call TRBD2 (5 bases). The V gene lost 4 bases and the J gene lost 7 bases, with 11 bases spanning the gap. Germline V gives CDR1 MNHEY, CDR2 SVGEGT. The CDR3 is 13 amino acids. The CDR3 protein is CASSFSSGNEQFF. In nucleotides, the CDR3 is TGTGCCAGCAGTTTTTCTTCGGGGAATGAGCAGTTCTTC.

V usage is TRBV7-3 and J usage is TRBJ1-3; D gene uncertain. Germline CDR1 reads SGHTA; CDR2 reads FQGTGA. CDR3 length equals 14 residues. V was clipped by 7 bases and J by 0 bases, with 10 bases between them. DNA of the CDR3: TGTGCCAGCATGGCGGGTCCCTCTGGAAACACCATATATTTT. Translated, it gives CASMAGPSGNTIYF.